These 5 T cell receptor beta chains were all obtained from the same sample, sequenced in a study of identical twins. Via MiXCR, TCRdb re-called the 5' RACE reads, giving one row per CDR3 protein. The table has about 530,000 distinct CDR3 sequences, approximately 20% seen once. These same records also appear under a second study, on yellow fever vaccine responses in identical twins.

The sample taken for sequencing was CD4+ T cells sorted from blood. The receptor source for this set is a young woman in good health.

This clonotype was seen a handful of times. This chain joins TRBV27 and TRBJ2-7, with 10 nucleotides matching TRBD1. The CDR3 has 15 amino acids. V dropped 6 bases and J dropped 6; count of bases not matched to a gene: 11. CDR1 is MNHEY, CDR2 SMNVEV, per germline (reference sequence). The CDR3 nucleotides are TGTGCCAGCAGATCTGAGGGACAGGGGTATTCCGAGCAGTACTTC. Translation: CASRSEGQGYSEQYF.

The rearrangement links TRBV7-3 to TRBJ2-1; 10 nucleotides line up with TRBD2. CDR1 SGHTA and CDR2 FQGTGA come from the germline V gene. The CDR3 spans 15 residues. Trimming cost V 2 bases and J 8 bases; bases outside gene matches: 6. DNA for the CDR3: TGTGCCAGCAGCTTATGGGCTAGCGGGAGTCATGAGCAGTTCTTC. Translation: CASSLWASGSHEQFF.

This clonotype was seen a single time. The V and J genes are TRBV10-1 and TRBJ2-5, with 13 bases identical to TRBD2. This CDR3 has 21 residues. Trimming cost V 2 bases and J 4 bases; bases outside gene matches: 19. Germline CDR1 WNHNN, CDR2 SYGVQD (reference sequence). The chain's CDR3 is CASSEPPYPSSGTSGAETQYF. CDR3 in DNA: TGCGCCAGCAGTGAGCCCCCTTATCCTTCCTCCGGGACTAGCGGGGCAGAGACCCAGTACTTC.

The chain is built from TRBV10-3 and TRBJ2-5; the D is unclear. CDR1 ENHRY and CDR2 SYGVKD come from the germline V gene. V shed 0 bases and J shed 5 bases, with 10 bases lying between them. There are 14 residues in the CDR3. The CDR3 DNA reads as TGTGCCATCAGTGAGTCGGCCAGGATGGAGACCCAGTACTTC. Encoded protein: CAISESARMETQYF.

The rearrangement links TRBV27 to TRBJ1-1, with D tentatively TRBD1 (6 bases). This CDR3 has 15 residues. Between the trimmed V and J ends, which lost 10 bases and 6 bases, there was a span of 24 bases. Looked up from germline, CDR1 is MNHEY and CDR2 is SMNVEV (reference sequence). The CDR3, as DNA: TGTGCCACCGCGGCCCTTACAGGGAATAGAGCTGAAGCTTTCTTT. Protein product: CATAALTGNRAEAFF.